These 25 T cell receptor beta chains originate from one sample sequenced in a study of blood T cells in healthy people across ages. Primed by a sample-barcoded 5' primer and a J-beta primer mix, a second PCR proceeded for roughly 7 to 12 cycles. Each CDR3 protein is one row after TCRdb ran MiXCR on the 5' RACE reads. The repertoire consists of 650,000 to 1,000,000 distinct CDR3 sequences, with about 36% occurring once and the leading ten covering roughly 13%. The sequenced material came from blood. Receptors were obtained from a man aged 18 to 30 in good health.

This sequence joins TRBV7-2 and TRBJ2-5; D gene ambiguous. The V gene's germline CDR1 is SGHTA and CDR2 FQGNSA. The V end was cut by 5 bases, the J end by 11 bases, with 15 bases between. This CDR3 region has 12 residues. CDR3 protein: CASSADTPEQYF. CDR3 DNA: TGTGCCAGCAGCGCGGATACCCCAGAGCAGTACTTC.

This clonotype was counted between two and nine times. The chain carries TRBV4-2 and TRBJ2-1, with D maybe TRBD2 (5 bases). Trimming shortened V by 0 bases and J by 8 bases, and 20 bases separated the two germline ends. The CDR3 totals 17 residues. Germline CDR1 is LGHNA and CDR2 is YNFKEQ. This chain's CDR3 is CASSQDRASSLGDEQFF. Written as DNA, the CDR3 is TGTGCCAGCAGCCAAGATCGGGCTAGCTCCCTAGGCGATGAGCAGTTCTTC.

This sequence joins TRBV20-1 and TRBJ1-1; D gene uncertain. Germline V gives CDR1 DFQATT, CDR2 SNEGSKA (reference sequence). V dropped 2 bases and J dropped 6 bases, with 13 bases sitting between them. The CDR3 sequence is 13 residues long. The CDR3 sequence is CSARSVVFSEAFF. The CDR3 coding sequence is TGCAGTGCTAGATCAGTGGTGTTCTCTGAAGCTTTCTTT.

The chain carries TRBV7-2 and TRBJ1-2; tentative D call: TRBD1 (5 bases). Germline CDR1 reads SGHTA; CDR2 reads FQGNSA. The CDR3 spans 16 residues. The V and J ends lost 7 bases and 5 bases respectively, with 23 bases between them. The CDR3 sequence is CASNTSGANSLYGYTF. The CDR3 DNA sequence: TGTGCCAGCAACACCTCCGGGGCAAACTCTCTTTATGGCTACACCTTC.

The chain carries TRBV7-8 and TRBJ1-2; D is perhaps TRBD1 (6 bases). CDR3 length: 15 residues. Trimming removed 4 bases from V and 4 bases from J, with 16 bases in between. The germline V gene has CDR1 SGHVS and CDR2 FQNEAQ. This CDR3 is CASSSGVGRIYGYTF. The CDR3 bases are TGTGCCAGCAGCTCAGGGGTGGGCAGGATCTATGGCTACACCTTC.

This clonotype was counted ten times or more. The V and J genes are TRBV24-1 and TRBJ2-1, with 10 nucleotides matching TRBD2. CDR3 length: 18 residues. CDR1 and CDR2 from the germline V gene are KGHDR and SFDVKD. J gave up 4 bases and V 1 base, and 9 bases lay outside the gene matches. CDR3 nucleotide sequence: TGTGCCACCAGTGATTTTGACCCAGCGGGGGGGCATTACAATGAGCAGTTCTTC. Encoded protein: CATSDFDPAGGHYNEQFF.

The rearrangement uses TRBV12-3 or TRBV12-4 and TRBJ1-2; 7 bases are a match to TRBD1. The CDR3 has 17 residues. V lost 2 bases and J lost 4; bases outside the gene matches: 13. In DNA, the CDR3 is TGTGCCAGCAGTTTACGGAGAACCGGGACAGCTATCTATGGCTACACCTTC. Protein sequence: CASSLRRTGTAIYGYTF.

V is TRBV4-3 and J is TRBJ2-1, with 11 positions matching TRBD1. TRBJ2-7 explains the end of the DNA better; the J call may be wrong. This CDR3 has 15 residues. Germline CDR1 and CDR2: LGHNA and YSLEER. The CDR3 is CASSQLGQGDYEQYF. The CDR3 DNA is TGCGCCAGCAGCCAACTGGGACAGGGGGACTACGAGCAGTACTTC.

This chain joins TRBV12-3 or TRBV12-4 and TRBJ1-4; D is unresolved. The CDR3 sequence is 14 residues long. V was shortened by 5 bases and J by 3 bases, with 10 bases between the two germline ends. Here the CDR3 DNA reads TGTGCCAGCAGTGTGGACGGTTCTAATGAAAAACTGTTTTTT. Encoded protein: CASSVDGSNEKLFF.

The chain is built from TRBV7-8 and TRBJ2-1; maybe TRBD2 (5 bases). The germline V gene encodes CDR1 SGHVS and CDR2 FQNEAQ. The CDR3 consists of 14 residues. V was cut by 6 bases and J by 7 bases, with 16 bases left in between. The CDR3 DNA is TGTGCCAGCAGGCGTAGCGAGGTGAAAAATGAGCAGTTCTTC. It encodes CASRRSEVKNEQFF.

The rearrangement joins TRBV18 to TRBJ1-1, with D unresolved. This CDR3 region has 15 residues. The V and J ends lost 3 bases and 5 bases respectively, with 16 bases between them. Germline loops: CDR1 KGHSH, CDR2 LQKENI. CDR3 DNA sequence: TGTGCCAGCTCACCTTCTGTTGAAGGAGGGACTGAAGCTTTCTTT. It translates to CASSPSVEGGTEAFF.

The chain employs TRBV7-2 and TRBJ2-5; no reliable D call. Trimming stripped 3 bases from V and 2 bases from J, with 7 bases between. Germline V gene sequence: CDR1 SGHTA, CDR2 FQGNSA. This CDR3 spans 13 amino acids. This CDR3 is CASSFTQQETQYF. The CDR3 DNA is TGTGCCAGCAGCTTTACACAACAAGAGACCCAGTACTTC.

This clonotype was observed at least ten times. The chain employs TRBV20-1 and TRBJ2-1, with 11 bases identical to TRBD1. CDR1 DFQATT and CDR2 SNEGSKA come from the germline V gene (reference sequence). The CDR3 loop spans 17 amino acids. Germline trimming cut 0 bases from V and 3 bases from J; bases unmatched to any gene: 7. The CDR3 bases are TGCAGTGCTAGAGATCCCCGGGACAGGGGGAGCTACAATGAGCAGTTCTTC. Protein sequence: CSARDPRDRGSYNEQFF.

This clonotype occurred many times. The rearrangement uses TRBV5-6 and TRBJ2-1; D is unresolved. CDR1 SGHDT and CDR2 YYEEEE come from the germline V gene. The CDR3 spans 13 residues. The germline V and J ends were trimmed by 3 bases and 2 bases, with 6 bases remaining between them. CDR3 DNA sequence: TGTGCCAGCAGCTCCTTGACCTACAATGAGCAGTTCTTC. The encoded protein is CASSSLTYNEQFF.

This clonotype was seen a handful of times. CDR3 protein: CASSQLGTSTDTQYF. The CDR3 DNA sequence: TGTGCCAGCAGCCAACTTGGGACTAGCACAGATACGCAGTATTTT. The chain has TRBV5-5 and TRBJ2-3; D might be TRBD2 (6 bases). V lost 4 bases to trimming and J lost 0 bases, with 12 bases between them. Germline loops: CDR1 SGHKS, CDR2 YYEKEE (reference sequence). The CDR3 covers 15 residues.

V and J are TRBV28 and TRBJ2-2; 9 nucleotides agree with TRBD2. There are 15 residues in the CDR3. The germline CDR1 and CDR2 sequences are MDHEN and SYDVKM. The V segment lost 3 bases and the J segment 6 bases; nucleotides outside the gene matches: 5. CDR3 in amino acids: CASSFPGLASGELFF. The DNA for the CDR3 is TGTGCCAGCAGTTTCCCGGGACTAGCTTCCGGGGAGCTGTTTTTT.

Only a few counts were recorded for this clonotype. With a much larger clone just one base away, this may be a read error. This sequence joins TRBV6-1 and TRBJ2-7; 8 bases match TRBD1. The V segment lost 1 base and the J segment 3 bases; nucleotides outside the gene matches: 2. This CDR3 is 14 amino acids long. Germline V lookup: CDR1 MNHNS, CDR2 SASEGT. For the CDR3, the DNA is TGTGCCAGCAGTGAAGGGACAGGGAACTACGAGCAGTACTTC. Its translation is CASSEGTGNYEQYF.

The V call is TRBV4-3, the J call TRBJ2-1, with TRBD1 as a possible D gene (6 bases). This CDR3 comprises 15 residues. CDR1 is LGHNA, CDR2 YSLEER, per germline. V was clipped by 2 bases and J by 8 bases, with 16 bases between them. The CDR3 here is CASSQLRQGLDEQFF. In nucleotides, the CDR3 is TGCGCCAGCAGCCAACTAAGGCAGGGGTTGGATGAGCAGTTCTTC.

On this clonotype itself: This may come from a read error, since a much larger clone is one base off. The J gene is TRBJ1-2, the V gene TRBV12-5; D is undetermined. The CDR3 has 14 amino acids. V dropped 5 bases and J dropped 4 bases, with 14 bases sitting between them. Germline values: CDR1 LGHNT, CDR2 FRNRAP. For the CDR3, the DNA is TGTGCTAGTGGTGTGCCCACAGCGACCTATGGCTACACCTTC. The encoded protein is CASGVPTATYGYTF.

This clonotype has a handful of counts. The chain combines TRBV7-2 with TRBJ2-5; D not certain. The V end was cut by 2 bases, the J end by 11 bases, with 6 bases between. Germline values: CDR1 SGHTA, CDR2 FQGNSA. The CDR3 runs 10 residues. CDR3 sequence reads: CASSLRLQYF. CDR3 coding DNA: TGTGCCAGCAGCTTAAGGTTGCAGTACTTC.

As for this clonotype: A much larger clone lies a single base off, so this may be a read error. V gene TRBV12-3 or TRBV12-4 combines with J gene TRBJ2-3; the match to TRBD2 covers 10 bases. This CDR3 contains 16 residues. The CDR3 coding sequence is TGTGCCAGCAGTTCAGAAGCGGGGGGGCGTACAGATATGCAGTATTTT. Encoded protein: CASSSEAGGRTDMQYF.

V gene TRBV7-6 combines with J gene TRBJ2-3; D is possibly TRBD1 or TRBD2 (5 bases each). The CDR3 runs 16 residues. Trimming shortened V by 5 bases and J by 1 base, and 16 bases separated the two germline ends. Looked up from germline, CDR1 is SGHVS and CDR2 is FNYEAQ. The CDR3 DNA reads TGTGCCAGCAGCCAACCTGTGGGGGAAGGCACAGATACGCAGTATTTT. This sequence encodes CASSQPVGEGTDTQYF.

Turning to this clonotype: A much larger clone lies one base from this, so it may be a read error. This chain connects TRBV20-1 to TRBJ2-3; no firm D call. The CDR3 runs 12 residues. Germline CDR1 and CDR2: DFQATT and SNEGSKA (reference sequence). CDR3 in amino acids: CRANIGTDTQYF. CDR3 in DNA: TGCAGGGCTAACATCGGCACAGATACGCAGTATTTT.

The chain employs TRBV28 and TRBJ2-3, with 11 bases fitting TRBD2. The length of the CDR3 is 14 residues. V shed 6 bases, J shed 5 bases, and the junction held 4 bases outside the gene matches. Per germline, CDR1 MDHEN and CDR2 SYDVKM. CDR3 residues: CASRRLAGKDTQYF. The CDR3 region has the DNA TGTGCCAGCAGAAGACTAGCGGGGAAAGATACGCAGTATTTT.

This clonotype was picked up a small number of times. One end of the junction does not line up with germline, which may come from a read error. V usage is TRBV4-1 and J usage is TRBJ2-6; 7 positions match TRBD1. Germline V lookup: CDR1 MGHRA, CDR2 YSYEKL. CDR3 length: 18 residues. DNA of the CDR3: TGCGTCAGCAGCCAAACCACAGGGGCGTTTTCTGGGGCCAACGTCCTGACTTTC. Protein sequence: CVSSQTTGAFSGANVLTF.